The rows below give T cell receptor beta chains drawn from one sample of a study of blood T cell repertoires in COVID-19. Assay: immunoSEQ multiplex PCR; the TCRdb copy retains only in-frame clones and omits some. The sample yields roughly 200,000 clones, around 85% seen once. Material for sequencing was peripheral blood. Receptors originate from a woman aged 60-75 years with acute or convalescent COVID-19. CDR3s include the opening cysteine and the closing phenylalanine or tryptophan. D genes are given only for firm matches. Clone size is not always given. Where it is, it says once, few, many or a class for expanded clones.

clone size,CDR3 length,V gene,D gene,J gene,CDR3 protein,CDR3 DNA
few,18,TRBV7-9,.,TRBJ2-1,CASRTGSTYGGDNNEQFF,TGTGCCAGCCGCACCGGCTCAACTTACGGGGGAGACAACAATGAGCAGTTCTTC
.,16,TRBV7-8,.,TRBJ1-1,CASSLVPGTLNTEAFF,TGTGCCAGCAGCTTAGTTCCAGGGACATTGAACACTGAAGCTTTCTTT
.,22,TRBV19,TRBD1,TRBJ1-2,CASSIARISSTFGDRTNYGYTF,TGTGCCAGTAGTATAGCCCGAATCAGCAGTACTTTCGGGGACAGGACTAACTATGGCTACACCTTC
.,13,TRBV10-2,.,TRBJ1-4,CASSEQVNEKLFF,TGCGCCAGCAGTGAGCAGGTTAATGAAAAACTGTTTTTT
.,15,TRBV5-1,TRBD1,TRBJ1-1,CASSPSPDRGTEAFF,TGCGCCAGCAGCCCCAGTCCGGACAGGGGTACTGAAGCTTTCTTT
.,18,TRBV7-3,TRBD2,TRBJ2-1,CASSFRPPREGSYNEQFF,TGTGCCAGCAGCTTTAGGCCCCCGCGGGAGGGATCCTACAATGAGCAGTTCTTC
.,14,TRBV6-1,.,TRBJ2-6,CASIKLSGANVLTF,TGTGCCAGCATCAAGCTCTCTGGGGCCAACGTCCTGACTTTC
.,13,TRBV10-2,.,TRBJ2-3,CASREGAVDTQYF,TGCGCCAGCAGGGAGGGAGCAGTAGATACGCAGTATTTT
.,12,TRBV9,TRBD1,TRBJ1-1,CASSTMTGQAFF,TGTGCCAGCAGCACAATGACAGGGCAAGCTTTCTTT
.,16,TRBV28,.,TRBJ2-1,CASSSTLVRGRNEQFF,TGTGCCAGCAGTTCCACTCTGGTCAGGGGAAGGAATGAGCAGTTCTTC
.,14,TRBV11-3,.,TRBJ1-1,CASSLRGSGTEAFF,TGTGCCAGCAGCTTAAGGGGATCCGGCACTGAAGCTTTCTTT
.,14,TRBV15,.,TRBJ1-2,CATSRSRGSYGYTF,TGTGCCACCAGCAGAAGCAGGGGCTCCTATGGCTACACCTTC
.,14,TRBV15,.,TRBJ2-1,CATSRGAGNNEQFF,TGTGCCACCAGCAGGGGAGCGGGTAACAATGAGCAGTTCTTC
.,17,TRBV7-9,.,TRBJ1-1,CASSRTGGGKLNTEAFF,TGTGCCAGCAGCCGCACCGGCGGCGGAAAATTGAACACTGAAGCTTTCTTT
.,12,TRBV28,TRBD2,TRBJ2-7,CASSLGTRGPYF,TGTGCCAGCAGTTTAGGGACTAGGGGTCCGTACTTC
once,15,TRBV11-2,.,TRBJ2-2,CASSLGGPGTGELFF,TGTGCCAGCAGCTTAGGAGGGCCGGGCACCGGGGAGCTGTTTTTT
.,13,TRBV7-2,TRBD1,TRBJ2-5,CASSWDREETQYF,TGTGCCAGCAGCTGGGACAGGGAAGAGACCCAGTACTTC
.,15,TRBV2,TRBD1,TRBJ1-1,CASIGQGQRNTEAFF,TGTGCCAGCATTGGACAGGGCCAAAGGAACACTGAAGCTTTCTTT
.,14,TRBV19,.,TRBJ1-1,CASSAHIGAPEAFF,TGTGCCAGTAGTGCACATATAGGGGCGCCTGAAGCTTTCTTT
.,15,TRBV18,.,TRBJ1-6,CASSPSGSYNSPLHF,TGTGCCAGCTCACCATCGGGCTCCTATAATTCACCCCTCCACTTT
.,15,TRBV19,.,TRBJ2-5,CASSMGMTPPETQYF,TGTGCCAGTAGTATGGGCATGACACCCCCAGAGACCCAGTACTTC
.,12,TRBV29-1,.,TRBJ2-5,CSGGPDGETQYF,TGCAGCGGAGGGCCGGACGGGGAGACCCAGTACTTC
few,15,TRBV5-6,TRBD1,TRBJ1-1,CASSLVGGQGTEAFF,TGTGCCAGCAGCTTGGTCGGGGGACAGGGCACTGAAGCTTTCTTT
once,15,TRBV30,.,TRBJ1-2,CAWSHETALRYGYTF,TGTGCCTGGAGTCATGAGACAGCTCTACGATATGGCTACACCTTC
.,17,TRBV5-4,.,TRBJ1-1,CASRTGGAGEGPTEAFF,TGTGCCAGCAGGACTGGGGGAGCCGGGGAGGGTCCAACTGAAGCTTTCTTT
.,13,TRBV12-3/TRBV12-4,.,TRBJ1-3,CASSPGTGNTIYF,TGTGCCAGCAGTCCAGGGACTGGAAACACCATATATTTT
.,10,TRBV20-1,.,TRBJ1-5,CSARAGSEHF,TGCAGTGCTAGAGCAGGCAGTGAACATTTT
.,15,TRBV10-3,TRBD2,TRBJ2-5,CAIRLGLAGGETQYF,TGTGCCATCAGGTTGGGACTAGCGGGAGGTGAGACCCAGTACTTC
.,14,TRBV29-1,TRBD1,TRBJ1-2,CSVTDHPGQIGYTF,TGCAGCGTTACCGACCACCCGGGACAGATAGGCTACACCTTC
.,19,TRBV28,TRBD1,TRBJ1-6,CASRPTWTGKKTATSPLHF,TGTGCCAGCAGACCAACTTGGACAGGGAAGAAAACGGCTACTTCACCCCTCCACTTT
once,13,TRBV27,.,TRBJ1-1,CASSTLMNTEAFF,TGTGCCAGCAGTACACTAATGAACACTGAAGCTTTCTTT
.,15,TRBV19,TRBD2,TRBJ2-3,CASSPVAGGTDTQYF,TGTGCCAGTAGCCCAGTAGCGGGAGGGACAGATACGCAGTATTTT
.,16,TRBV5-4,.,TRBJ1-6,CASSLVGLNNNSPLHF,TGTGCCAGCAGCTTGGTCGGACTGAATAATAATTCACCCCTCCACTTT
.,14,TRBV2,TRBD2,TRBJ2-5,CASRSTSGIETQYF,TGTGCCAGCAGGTCCACTAGCGGGATTGAGACCCAGTACTTC
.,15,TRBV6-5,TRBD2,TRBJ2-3,CASSRREGLGDTQYF,TGTGCCAGCAGTCGCAGGGAGGGCCTTGGGGATACGCAGTATTTT
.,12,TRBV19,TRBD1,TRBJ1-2,CASDRGYDGYTF,TGTGCCAGCGACAGGGGATATGATGGCTACACCTTC
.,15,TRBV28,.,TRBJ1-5,CASSLFLQGQQPQHF,TGTGCCAGCAGTTTATTTCTACAGGGTCAACAGCCCCAGCATTTT
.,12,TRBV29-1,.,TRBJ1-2,CSVYTGGYGYTF,TGCAGCGTTTATACGGGGGGGTATGGCTACACCTTC
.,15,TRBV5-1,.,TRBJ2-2,CASSLGAGNTGELFF,TGCGCCAGCAGCTTGGGGGCTGGCAACACCGGGGAGCTGTTTTTT
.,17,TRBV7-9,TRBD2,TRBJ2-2,CASSLTPGLPNTGELFF,TGTGCCAGCAGCTTAACTCCGGGACTACCAAACACCGGGGAGCTGTTTTTT
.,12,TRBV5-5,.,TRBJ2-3,CASSLGLDTQYF,TGTGCCAGCAGCTTGGGTCTAGATACGCAGTATTTT
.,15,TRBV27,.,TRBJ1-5,CASSVYQGTNQPQHF,TGTGCCAGCAGTGTATATCAGGGGACCAATCAGCCCCAGCATTTT